What follows describes a single T cell receptor (beta chain). Under the authors' procedure: How many nucleated cells were present was estimated from reference gene primer amplification. Sequencing used immunoSEQ multiplex PCR; TCRdb keeps in-frame clones, though not all of them. V, J and clone size are taken as reported in that table, and D and trimming were inferred from the DNA itself. The sample records 60,000 to 85,000 clones, about 91% being singletons. This specimen belongs to a study of blood T cell repertoires in COVID-19. At the level of the study: COVID-19 samples collected from the United States, Italy and Spain covered acute and convalescent phases.

Trimming took off 6 bases at V and 3 bases at J, with 26 bases between the two ends. The CDR3 consists of 18 residues. Per germline, CDR1 LGHNT and CDR2 FRNRAP. This clonotype was sampled from an elderly woman with active or convalescent COVID-19. Input material: peripheral blood. The chain uses TRBV12-5 and TRBJ1-1; a possible D gene is TRBD1 (5 bases). CDR3 nucleotide sequence: TGTGCTAGTGGCCCCACGGTCGGGGGAATAGTGGCGGACACTGAAGCTTTCTTT. Translated, it gives CASGPTVGGIVADTEAFF.